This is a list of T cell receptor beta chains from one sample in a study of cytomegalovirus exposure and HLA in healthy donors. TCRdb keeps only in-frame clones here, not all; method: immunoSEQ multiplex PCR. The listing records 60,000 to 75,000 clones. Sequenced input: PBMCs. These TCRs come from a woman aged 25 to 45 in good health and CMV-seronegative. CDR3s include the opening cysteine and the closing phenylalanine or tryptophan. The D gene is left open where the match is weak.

DNA: TGTGCCAGCTCTCTGGACAGGGGACAACATGGCTACACCTTC; CDR3: CASSLDRGQHGYTF; V: TRBV18; J: TRBJ1-2; D: TRBD1
DNA: TGTGCCAGCAGTTTCGGGCAGGGGGCCCCCTACGAGCAGTACTTC; CDR3: CASSFGQGAPYEQYF; V: TRBV6-1; J: TRBJ2-7; D: TRBD1
DNA: TGTGCCAGCAGTGACTCGAACCTAGCCTATGAGCAGTTCTTC; CDR3: CASSDSNLAYEQFF; V: TRBV6-4; J: TRBJ2-1; D: .
DNA: TGTGCCAGCAGCGTTTCGACTAGCGGGGGGTACGAGCAGTACTTC; CDR3: CASSVSTSGGYEQYF; V: TRBV7-2; J: TRBJ2-7; D: TRBD2
DNA: TGTGCCAGCAGCCACGGACTAGCGGGGGACAATGAGCAGTTCTTC; CDR3: CASSHGLAGDNEQFF; V: TRBV4-2; J: TRBJ2-1; D: TRBD2
DNA: TGCGCCAGCAGTCCGGCGGGACAGGGCCACGAGCAGTACTTC; CDR3: CASSPAGQGHEQYF; V: TRBV5-1; J: TRBJ2-7; D: TRBD1
DNA: TGCGCCAGCAAATACCGGGACTGGGGGGACACTGAAGCTTTCTTT; CDR3: CASKYRDWGDTEAFF; V: TRBV5-1; J: TRBJ1-1; D: .
DNA: TGTGCCAGCAGTGAATTTTACCCGGGAGTTCGGCAGTACTTC; CDR3: CASSEFYPGVRQYF; V: TRBV6-1; J: TRBJ2-7; D: .
DNA: TGTGCCAGCAGCGCAGGACTAGCGGGAGGGCCGGGGGCCTACGAGCAGTACTTC; CDR3: CASSAGLAGGPGAYEQYF; V: TRBV9; J: TRBJ2-7; D: TRBD2
DNA: TGTGCCAGCAGCCAACCTTCGGACAGGGGGTTCTATAATTCACCCCTCCACTTT; CDR3: CASSQPSDRGFYNSPLHF; V: TRBV14; J: TRBJ1-6; D: TRBD1
DNA: TGCGCCAGTGGGGGGGAAACGGTGGGGAATCAGCCCCAGCATTTT; CDR3: CASGGETVGNQPQHF; V: TRBV23-1; J: TRBJ1-5; D: .
DNA: TGTGCCAGCAGCCAAGTCGAATCTAGCGGGAGGGCCGGTGAGCAGTTCTTC; CDR3: CASSQVESSGRAGEQFF; V: TRBV4-2; J: TRBJ2-1; D: TRBD2
DNA: TGTGCCAGTTATCAGGGGGGCGAGCAGTACTTC; CDR3: CASYQGGEQYF; V: TRBV2; J: TRBJ2-7; D: .
DNA: TGTGCCTCAGACCACCGACAGGCCATGAACACTGAAGCTTTCTTT; CDR3: CASDHRQAMNTEAFF; V: TRBV30; J: TRBJ1-1; D: .
DNA: TGTGCCAGCAGTGCATCCGGGGCCGGGAGCTACGAGCAGTACTTC; CDR3: CASSASGAGSYEQYF; V: TRBV25-1; J: TRBJ2-7; D: .
DNA: TGTGCCAGTACCGTAAGGGGCCCTGAAGCTTTCTTT; CDR3: CASTVRGPEAFF; V: TRBV19; J: TRBJ1-1; D: .
DNA: TGTGCCAGCAGCTACACAGGGGGTGGAATGAACACTGAAGCTTTCTTT; CDR3: CASSYTGGGMNTEAFF; V: TRBV9; J: TRBJ1-1; D: TRBD1
DNA: TGTGCCAGCAGCTTCCGTTTATCTGAAGCTTTCTTT; CDR3: CASSFRLSEAFF; V: TRBV5-6; J: TRBJ1-1; D: .
DNA: TGTGCCAGCAGAAGGGGGGAGGGTAATGAGCAGTTCTTC; CDR3: CASRRGEGNEQFF; V: TRBV6-5; J: TRBJ2-1; D: .
DNA: TGTGCCAGCAGTTTAGGGCAGGTCCAGTATAATTCACCCCTCCACTTT; CDR3: CASSLGQVQYNSPLHF; V: TRBV27; J: TRBJ1-6; D: .
DNA: TGTGCCAGCTCACCACCGGGGCGACAGGGAAATCAGCCCCAGCATTTT; CDR3: CASSPPGRQGNQPQHF; V: TRBV18; J: TRBJ1-5; D: TRBD1
DNA: TGTGCCAGCAGCTCCCGGGGGGCTAGCGGGGGGGACGGCACAGATACGCAGTATTTT; CDR3: CASSSRGASGGDGTDTQYF; V: TRBV4-2; J: TRBJ2-3; D: TRBD2
DNA: TGCGCCAGCAGCTTGCTGGACAGGGGTGATTCACACCTCCACTTT; CDR3: CASSLLDRGDSHLHF; V: TRBV5-1; J: TRBJ1-6; D: TRBD1
DNA: TGCGCCAGCAGCCAGCTACTAGCGGGAGGGCCGCTGACGCAGTATTTT; CDR3: CASSQLLAGGPLTQYF; V: TRBV4-1; J: TRBJ2-3; D: TRBD2
DNA: TGCGCCAGCAGCCAAGATCTTGGACAGCAGCGGTACGAGCAGTACTTC; CDR3: CASSQDLGQQRYEQYF; V: TRBV4-1; J: TRBJ2-7; D: .
DNA: TGCGCCAGCAGCCCCGGGACAGGGGATTACTATGGCTACACCTTC; CDR3: CASSPGTGDYYGYTF; V: TRBV4-3; J: TRBJ1-2; D: TRBD1
DNA: TGTGCCAGCAGCTTTGGGCTAGCGGACTACGAGCAGTACTTC; CDR3: CASSFGLADYEQYF; V: TRBV5-4; J: TRBJ2-7; D: TRBD2
DNA: TGTGCCAGCAGCTCAGCGAGGGGGAGTGAAAAACTGTTTTTT; CDR3: CASSSARGSEKLFF; V: TRBV7-9; J: TRBJ1-4; D: .
DNA: TGTGCCAGCAGCCAACAGGGGAATGGCTACACCTTC; CDR3: CASSQQGNGYTF; V: TRBV2; J: TRBJ1-2; D: TRBD1